What follows are 9 T cell receptor beta chains derived from one specimen sequenced in a study of T cell responses to AZD1222 COVID-19 vaccine. Clones were sequenced by immunoSEQ multiplex PCR, and TCRdb holds only the in-frame ones, with some missing. The table includes some 130,000 clones, roughly 84% detected once. The sample here was peripheral blood, taken on day 0 of AZD1222 vaccination. These receptors all stem from an adult in good health.

This chain connects TRBV28 to TRBJ1-2; the match to TRBD1 covers 9 bases. Germline V gene sequence: CDR1 MDHEN, CDR2 SYDVKM. This CDR3 has 15 residues. The V gene end was trimmed by 5 bases and the J gene end by 2 bases; junction bases not matched to a gene: 6. The CDR3 sequence is CASSTDRGLNYGYTF. CDR3 DNA: TGTGCCAGCAGTACGGACAGGGGTCTGAACTATGGCTACACCTTC.

V usage is TRBV6-5 and J usage is TRBJ1-1; D unclear. V was pared by 7 bases and J by 1 base, with 7 bases between. CDR1 and CDR2 from the germline V gene are MNHEY and SVGAGI. The CDR3 totals 12 residues. The CDR3 here is CASTPGNTEAFF. CDR3 DNA sequence: TGTGCCAGCACCCCGGGGAACACTGAAGCTTTCTTT.

This clone was seen only once. The V and J genes are TRBV6-4 and TRBJ1-2; TRBD1 matches 9 bases. V lost 5 bases to trimming and J lost 4 bases; unmatched junction nucleotides: 8. This CDR3 comprises 15 residues. CDR1 MRHNA and CDR2 SNTAGT come from the germline V gene. As DNA, the CDR3 is TGTGCCAGCAGTCCGATGGGACAGGGAATCTATGGCTACACCTTC. Its protein product is CASSPMGQGIYGYTF.

A few counts support this clone. The rearrangement joins TRBV5-8 to TRBJ2-7; maybe TRBD2 (6 bases). Germline-derived CDR1 and CDR2 are SGHTS and YDEGEE. Trimming cost V 4 bases and J 3 bases, with 14 bases left between them. CDR3 length: 14 amino acids. CDR3: CASSGGTALYEQYF. For the CDR3, the DNA is TGTGCCAGCAGCGGAGGGACGGCCCTCTACGAGCAGTACTTC.

V gene TRBV10-3 combines with J gene TRBJ1-1, with unresolved D. The CDR3 consists of 12 residues. Germline lookup yields CDR1 ENHRY and CDR2 SYGVKD. Deletions cut 6 bases from V and 0 bases from J, with 5 bases between. The CDR3 DNA follows: TGTGCCATCAGCCGGATGAACACTGAAGCTTTCTTT. As protein: CAISRMNTEAFF.

The genes are TRBV28 and TRBJ1-2, with TRBD1 as a possible D gene (6 bases). Trimming pared 7 bases from V and 2 bases from J, leaving 8 bases between. CDR3 length equals 12 residues. Germline assignment: CDR1 MDHEN and CDR2 SYDVKM. The CDR3 DNA sequence: TGTGCCAGCAATAGGGGGAACTATGGCTACACCTTC. This encodes CASNRGNYGYTF.

This chain connects TRBV5-1 to TRBJ1-1, with TRBD1 matching 7 bases. J was trimmed by 4 bases and V by 4 bases; bases with no gene match: 10. The CDR3 length is 15 residues. Germline V gene lookup returns CDR1 SGHRS and CDR2 YFSETQ. As DNA, the CDR3 is TGCGCCAGCAGCGTACCGGGACAGCTAGCCACTGAAGCTTTCTTT. It yields the protein CASSVPGQLATEAFF.

This clone was counted a single time. V usage is TRBV5-1 and J usage is TRBJ1-2; TRBD1 aligns across 10 bases. Germline V gene lookup returns CDR1 SGHRS and CDR2 YFSETQ. The CDR3 runs 18 residues. V was pared by 0 bases and J by 0 bases, with 8 bases of the junction left unmatched. The CDR3 is CASSLEWDRGSANYGYTF. In DNA, the CDR3 is TGCGCCAGCAGCTTGGAGTGGGACAGGGGTTCAGCTAACTATGGCTACACCTTC.

The chain employs TRBV6-5 and TRBJ1-2, with D possibly being TRBD1 (6 bases). Trimming stripped 0 bases from V and 8 bases from J, with 16 bases between. Germline lookup yields CDR1 MNHEY and CDR2 SVGAGI. The CDR3 totals 15 residues. The CDR3, as DNA: TGTGCCAGCAGTTACTCTATGACAGGCTCGCGGGGCTACACCTTC. This encodes CASSYSMTGSRGYTF.